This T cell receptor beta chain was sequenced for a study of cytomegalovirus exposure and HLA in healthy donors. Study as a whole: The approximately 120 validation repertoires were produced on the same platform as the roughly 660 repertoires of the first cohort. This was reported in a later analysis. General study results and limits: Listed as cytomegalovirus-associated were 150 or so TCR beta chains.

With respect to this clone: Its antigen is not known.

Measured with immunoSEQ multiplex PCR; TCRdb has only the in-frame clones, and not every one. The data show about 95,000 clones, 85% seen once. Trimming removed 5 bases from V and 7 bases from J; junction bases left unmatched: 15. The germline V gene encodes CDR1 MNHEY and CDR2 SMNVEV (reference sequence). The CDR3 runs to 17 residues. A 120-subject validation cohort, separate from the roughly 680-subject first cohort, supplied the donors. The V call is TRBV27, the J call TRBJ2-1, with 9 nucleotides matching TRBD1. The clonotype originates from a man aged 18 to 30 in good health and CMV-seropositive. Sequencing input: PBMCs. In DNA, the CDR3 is TGTGCCAGCAGTCGAGCCGCCGGGACAGGGTATGTGAATGAGCAGTTCTTC. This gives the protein CASSRAAGTGYVNEQFF.